The clone carrying this TCR beta chain was seen ten or more times. The antigen is unknown. The data derive from a study of T cell repertoires in cytomegalovirus infection. Study-wide background: Public TCR beta signatures indicated both CMV infection and matching HLA type.

TCRdb analysed the reads with MiXCR anew, one entry per CDR3 protein. Of 560,000 or so distinct CDR3 sequences in the sample, approximately 15% are singletons; the top ten hold more than 20%. Notes on the study in general: The ex vivo response was dominated by HLA-C-restricted CMV-specific TCR beta clonotypes. Pooled public TCR beta family frequency picked out CMV carriers with the relevant HLA.

V gave up 2 bases and J gave up 5 bases; unmatched junction bases: 15. CDR3 length: 18 residues. Germline CDR1 reads SGHVS; CDR2 reads FNYEAQ. Material: CD8+ T cells from PBMCs. V gene TRBV7-6 combines with J gene TRBJ2-7; TRBD2 matches at 10 bases. The receptor comes from a human donor in good health (CMV status not recorded). Some clones in this sample may be carry-over from other donors' samples. The CDR3: CASSLRRASGSHWDEQYF. The CDR3 nucleotides are TGTGCCAGCAGCTTACGTCGGGCTAGCGGGAGCCACTGGGACGAGCAGTACTTC. The full variable domain, rest sourced from reference TRBV7-6 and TRBJ2-7, is GAGVSQSPRYKVTKRGQDVALRCDPISGHVSLYWYRQALGQGPEFLTYFNYEAQQDKSGLPNDRFSAERPEGSISTLTIQRTEQRDSAMYRCASSLRRASGSHWDEQYFGPGTRLTVT.